This T cell receptor (beta chain) was documented in a study of shared clonotypes between healthy human individuals. For the study at large: In total, the donors were two women and a few men aged 18 to 49.

Donors comprised only Caucasian adults living in Nashville, Tennessee. The assay was immunoSEQ multiplex PCR, and TCRdb's table has in-frame clones only and misses some. The sample holds over a million clones, around three quarters seen once. Per the germline V gene, CDR1 is SGHDN and CDR2 is FVKESK. Trimming took 1 base from V and 7 from J; bases not matched to a gene: 8. CDR3 length: 16 amino acids. This sequence was found in a man aged 18 to 35 in good health. Some clones in this sample may be carry-over from other donors' samples. V and J are TRBV14 and TRBJ2-1; 9 bases are a match to TRBD1. Source material: memory CD4+ T cells from PBMCs. The sample's subset: CD45RA-negative fraction. Here the CDR3 reads CASSQVLGTGWNEQFF. Here the CDR3 DNA reads TGTGCCAGCAGCCAAGTCCTCGGGACAGGGTGGAATGAGCAGTTCTTC.